The T cell receptor beta chain under discussion was sequenced for a study of T cell responses to AZD1222 COVID-19 vaccine. Broader study findings: Mostly white British, mostly female donors; authors suggested clonal diversity may be underestimated. All repertoire sampling was performed exclusively after the peak T cell response.

TCRdb keeps only in-frame clones here, not all; method: immunoSEQ multiplex PCR. The data contain about 94,000 clones, around 84% of them singletons. Comment on this clone: The antigen is unknown.

Looked up from germline, CDR1 is MNHEY and CDR2 is SVGAGI. The CDR3 covers 15 residues. V lost 2 bases and J lost 7, with 18 bases in between. The TCR sequence derives from an adult who received the AZD1222 COVID-19 vaccine. J is TRBJ2-7 and V is TRBV6-5, with a possible D match to TRBD1 (7 bases). The sample here was peripheral blood, taken 28 days after the second AZD1222 dose. The CDR3 loop is CASSYTRTGGTEQYF. CDR3 bases: TGTGCCAGCAGTTACACCCGGACAGGCGGGACGGAGCAGTACTTC.